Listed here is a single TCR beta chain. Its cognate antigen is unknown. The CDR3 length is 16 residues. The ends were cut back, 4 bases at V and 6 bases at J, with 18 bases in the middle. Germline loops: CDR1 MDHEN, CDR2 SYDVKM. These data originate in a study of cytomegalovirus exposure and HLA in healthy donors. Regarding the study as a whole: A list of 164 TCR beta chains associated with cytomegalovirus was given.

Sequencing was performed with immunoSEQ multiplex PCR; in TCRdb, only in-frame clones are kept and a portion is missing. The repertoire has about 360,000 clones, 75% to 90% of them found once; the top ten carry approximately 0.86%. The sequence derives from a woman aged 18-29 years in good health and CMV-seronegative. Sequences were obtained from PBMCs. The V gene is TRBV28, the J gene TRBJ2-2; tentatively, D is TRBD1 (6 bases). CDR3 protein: CASSSAATGHPGELFF. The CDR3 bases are TGTGCCAGCAGTTCCGCCGCGACAGGACATCCCGGGGAGCTGTTTTTT.